This TCR beta chain was sequenced during a study of T cells after yellow fever vaccination. CDR1 and CDR2 from the germline V gene are MDHEN and SYDVKM. Trimming removed 5 bases at V and 4 bases at J, with 12 bases between. The CDR3 totals 13 residues. With regard to this clonotype: No antigen is known for it.

Findings and limits, study-wide: Some clonotypes, a small share, were shared between CD4 and CD8 compartments. Abundant clonotypes from the bulk population could contaminate FACS-sorted repertoires.

Each CDR3 protein is one row after TCRdb ran MiXCR on the 5' RACE reads. This sample yields approximately 550,000 distinct CDR3 sequences, of which 19% are seen a single time; 14% belongs to the top ten. This TCR came from a man aged 30 to 39 who received the YFV17D yellow fever vaccine. Sample: PBMCs, taken 15 days after the yellow fever booster vaccination. The chain uses TRBV28 and TRBJ2-7; D might be TRBD1 (5 bases). CDR3 nucleotides: TGTGCCAGCAGTCTTAGACAGCGTTACGAGCAGTACTTC. Protein sequence: CASSLRQRYEQYF.